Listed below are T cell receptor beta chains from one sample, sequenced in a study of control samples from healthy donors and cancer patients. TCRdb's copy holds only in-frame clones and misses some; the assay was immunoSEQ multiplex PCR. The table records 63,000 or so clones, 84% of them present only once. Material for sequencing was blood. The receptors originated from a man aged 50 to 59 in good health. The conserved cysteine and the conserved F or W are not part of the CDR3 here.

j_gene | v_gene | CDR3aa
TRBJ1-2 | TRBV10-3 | AISESEVGYT
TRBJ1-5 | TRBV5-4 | ASSSQGSNQPQH
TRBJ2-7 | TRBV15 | ATSRAGTANYEQY
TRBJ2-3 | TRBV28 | ASSFPSTSGSTDTQY
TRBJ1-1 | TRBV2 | ASSVSPLGQGTEAF
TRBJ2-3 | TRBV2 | ASRWTGGSTDTQY
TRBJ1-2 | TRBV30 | AWNFDRGNGYT
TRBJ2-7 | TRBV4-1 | ASSRTGTSGTYEQY
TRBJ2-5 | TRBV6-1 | ASSEERSRGLGTQY
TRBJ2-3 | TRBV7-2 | ASKTHVSYTDTQY
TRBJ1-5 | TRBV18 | ASSPRDSNQPQH
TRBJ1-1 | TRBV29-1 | SVLGDTEAF
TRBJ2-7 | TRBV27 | ASSSPAYEQY
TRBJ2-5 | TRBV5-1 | ASRIGGQETQY
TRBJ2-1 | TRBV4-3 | ASSQSGLANEQF
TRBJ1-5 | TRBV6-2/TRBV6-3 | ASSSETGRGNQPQH
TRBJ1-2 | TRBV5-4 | ASSNVGPGGYGYT